The clone carrying this T cell receptor beta chain has at least ten counts. Its antigen is still unknown. Template material for amplifying TCR beta CDR3 regions consisted of RNA transcripts. The HTBI primer set drove a first-round RT-PCR of the TCR CDR3. TCRdb used MiXCR to reprocess the multiplex PCR reads, holding one entry per CDR3 protein. This sample has roughly 290,000 distinct CDR3 sequences, with about 14% found just once. These data are taken from a study of T cells in Graves' hyperthyroidism and ophthalmopathy. Study-level findings and limits: Blood also held most thyroid clonotypes expanded beyond 0.001.

V was pared by 2 bases and J by 0 bases, with 8 bases between. The CDR3 is 15 amino acids. Germline V gene lookup returns CDR1 SGHTA and CDR2 FQGTGA. Any patient presenting with uncontrolled infection, other autoimmune disease, pregnancy or lactation was left out. Used for diagnoses were clinical symptoms, serum thyroxine and TRAb, thyroid ultrasound and orbital computed tomography. Specimen: blood. The gene calls are TRBV7-3 and TRBJ2-1, with unresolved D. The receptor comes from a woman under 40 with Graves' hyperthyroidism that later progressed to Graves' ophthalmopathy. CDR3 DNA: TGTGCCAGCAGCTTATTCCGAAGCTCCTACAATGAGCAGTTCTTC. It specifies CASSLFRSSYNEQFF.